The 19 T cell receptor beta chains listed next were all sequenced from one sample in a study of radiation and T cells in renal cell carcinoma. The time point is: baseline pretreatment blood. Treatment given: 15 Gy SBRT to primary tumor, nephrectomy 4 weeks later. Sequenced by immunoSEQ multiplex PCR; TCRdb stores in-frame clones only, minus some. Of 150,000 or so clones in the sample, 88% were seen once. Here the sequenced sample was blood, taken from a patient whose treatment included radiotherapy and nephrectomy. All receptors come from a woman aged 50 to 60 with renal cell carcinoma.

This clone showed up just once. The chain recombines TRBV5-5 with TRBJ2-3; D uncertain. CDR1 and CDR2 from the germline V gene are SGHKS and YYEKEE (reference sequence). The CDR3 length is 16 residues. V gave up 4 bases and J gave up 2 bases, with 17 bases separating them. The CDR3 reads CASSPDPRVNTDTQYF. CDR3 DNA sequence: TGTGCCAGCAGCCCCGACCCACGAGTTAACACAGATACGCAGTATTTT.

This chain uses TRBV5-1 with TRBJ1-2; 7 bases match TRBD1. The CDR3 runs 14 residues. Germline V CDR1 and CDR2: SGHRS, YFSETQ. V trimming: 4 bases; J trimming: 1 base; junction bases outside the gene matches: 4. CDR3 loop: CASSHGQVNYGYTF. The CDR3 DNA sequence: TGCGCCAGCAGCCACGGACAGGTTAACTATGGCTACACCTTC.

CDR3 bases: TGTGCCAGCAGTTGGTCACAGGGGGCGCCTAGCGGGGAGCTGTTTTTT. Residues: CASSWSQGAPSGELFF. The chain joins TRBV6-5 to TRBJ2-2; 9 bases map to TRBD1. CDR1 MNHEY and CDR2 SVGAGI come from the germline V gene. V trimming: 4 bases; J trimming: 7 bases; junction bases outside the gene matches: 10. The CDR3 runs to 16 residues.

The V call is TRBV7-8, the J call TRBJ2-1, with 12 bases that match TRBD2. Germline CDR1 is SGHVS and CDR2 is FQNEAQ. The CDR3 consists of 16 residues. Trimming removed 4 bases from V and 7 bases from J; junction bases left unmatched: 8. CDR3 sequence reads: CASSSGTSGRLNEQFF. The CDR3 bases are TGTGCCAGCAGCTCCGGGACTAGCGGGCGATTGAATGAGCAGTTCTTC.

As regards this clone: The junction differs from germline at one of its ends, possibly a read error. This sequence joins TRBV7-2 and TRBJ2-3; 7 bases line up with TRBD1. This CDR3 is built from 13 residues. Per the germline V gene, CDR1 is SGHTA and CDR2 is FQGNSA. The CDR3 DNA follows: TGTGCCAGCAGCTTCGACCCGGGACAGAGGGCGTTTTTT. It specifies CASSFDPGQRAFF.

This chain joins TRBV14 and TRBJ1-1; D is unresolved. Trimming shortened V by 5 bases and J by 8 bases, and 15 bases separated the two germline ends. Germline-derived CDR1 and CDR2 are SGHDN and FVKESK. The CDR3 totals 13 residues. As DNA, the CDR3 is TGTGCCAGCAGCAAAACTGCAGAGAGCGAAGCTTTCTTT. Residues: CASSKTAESEAFF. Based on the CDR3 plus reference TRBV14 and TRBJ1-1, the full variable domain is EAGVTQFPSHSVIEKGQTVTLRCDPISGHDNLYWYRRVMGKEIKFLLHFVKESKQDESGMPNNRFLAERTGGTYSTLKVQPAELEDSGVYFCASSKTAESEAFFGQGTRLTVV.

Concerning this clone: Other DNA sequences in the same sample also yield this CDR3. The V call is TRBV5-1, the J call TRBJ1-2; D possibly corresponds to TRBD1 (6 bases). The CDR3 runs to 12 residues. Between the trimmed V and J ends, which lost 8 bases and 2 bases, there was a span of 10 bases. Germline CDR1 SGHRS, CDR2 YFSETQ. CDR3 amino acids: CASSTGNYGYTF. The CDR3 DNA follows: TGCGCCAGTTCGACAGGAAACTATGGCTACACCTTC.

This chain links TRBV2 with TRBJ1-6, with D maybe TRBD1 (5 bases). CDR1 and CDR2 (germline): SNHLY, FYNNEI. The CDR3 runs 15 residues. Trimming removed 4 bases at V and 2 bases at J, with 9 bases between. CDR3 bases: TGTGCCAGCAGTGGAAGGGGAACCTATAATTCACCCCTCCACTTT. Its translation is CASSGRGTYNSPLHF.

The V call is TRBV5-5, the J call TRBJ1-5; D may be TRBD1 (5 bases). The CDR3 covers 17 residues. The ends were cut back, 2 bases at V and 3 bases at J, with 18 bases in the middle. CDR1 and CDR2 (germline): SGHKS, YYEKEE (reference sequence). CDR3 protein: CASSFRAPDSYNQPQHF. The CDR3, as DNA: TGTGCCAGCAGCTTCCGCGCCCCAGACAGTTACAATCAGCCCCAGCATTTT.

The chain uses TRBV2 and TRBJ2-3; 8 bases are shared with TRBD1. Germline lookup yields CDR1 SNHLY and CDR2 FYNNEI. With 6 bases clipped from V and 2 bases from J, the junction kept 7 bases outside the gene matches. The CDR3 sequence is 15 residues long. The CDR3 is CASRARGLNTDTQYF. In nucleotides, the CDR3 is TGTGCCAGCAGAGCCAGGGGGCTAAACACAGATACGCAGTATTTT.

The gene calls are TRBV13 and TRBJ1-3; D call uncertain. Trimming shortened V by 5 bases and J by 0 bases, and 20 bases separated the two germline ends. The CDR3 length is 18 residues. Germline CDR1 PRHDT, CDR2 FYEKMQ (reference sequence). Here the CDR3 DNA reads TGTGCCAGCAGCCCTCCCGATGGGGAGGCTGACTCTGGAAACACCATATATTTT. This encodes CASSPPDGEADSGNTIYF. The variable domain in full, completed from reference TRBV13 and TRBJ1-3, reads AAGVIQSPRHLIKEKRETATLKCYPIPRHDTVYWYQQGPGQDPQFLISFYEKMQSDKGSIPDRFSAQQFSDYHSELNMSSLELGDSALYFCASSPPDGEADSGNTIYFGEGSWLTVV.

CDR3 sequence (DNA): TGTGCCATCAGTCACAGTGAAAGGGGTCAGCCCCAGCATTTT. Protein sequence: CAISHSERGQPQHF. The chain recombines TRBV10-3 with TRBJ1-5; weak D call: TRBD1 (5 bases). CDR3 length: 14 amino acids. The V gene's germline CDR1 is ENHRY and CDR2 SYGVKD. The germline V and J ends were trimmed by 5 bases and 6 bases, with 14 bases remaining between them.

The chain combines TRBV19 with TRBJ2-2; 11 bases map to TRBD2. V lost 10 bases to trimming and J lost 4 bases; unmatched junction nucleotides: 8. In germline, CDR1 is LNHDA, CDR2 SQIVND (reference sequence). This CDR3 has 15 amino acids. The CDR3 region is CATRTSGYLTGELFF. CDR3 coding DNA: TGTGCCACCCGGACTAGCGGGTACCTCACCGGGGAGCTGTTTTTT.

The gene calls are TRBV10-3 and TRBJ2-5, with D possibly TRBD2 on 6 matching bases. The CDR3 loop spans 12 amino acids. Germline CDR1 is ENHRY and CDR2 is SYGVKD. V was shortened by 4 bases and J by 5 bases, with 8 bases between the two germline ends. Here the CDR3 DNA reads TGTGCCATCAGTGTGGAGGGGGAGACCCAGTACTTC. Amino acids: CAISVEGETQYF.

V and J are TRBV6-4 and TRBJ2-1, with 10 positions matching TRBD2. Germline assignment: CDR1 MRHNA and CDR2 SNTAGT. Losses at the gene ends were 3 bases for V and 8 bases for J; bases not matched to a gene: 7. The CDR3 has 15 amino acids. The chain's CDR3 is CASSESGGGLDEQFF. The CDR3 coding sequence is TGTGCCAGCAGTGAAAGCGGGGGGGGTTTGGATGAGCAGTTCTTC.

The chain carries TRBV7-9 and TRBJ2-3; TRBD2 matches at 12 bases. V shed 1 base and J 2 bases; nucleotides not matched to a gene: 1. The CDR3 has 16 amino acids. CDR1 is SEHNR and CDR2 is FQNEAQ in the germline V gene (reference sequence). The chain's CDR3 is CASSLGLAGDTDTQYF. DNA of the CDR3: TGTGCCAGCAGCTTAGGACTAGCGGGGGACACAGATACGCAGTATTTT.

The chain joins TRBV7-8 to TRBJ2-3; D remains ambiguous. Trimming cost V 5 bases and J 8 bases, with 11 bases left between them. CDR1 and CDR2 from the germline V gene are SGHVS and FQNEAQ. There are 12 residues in the CDR3. The CDR3 here is CASSRTWGTQYF. CDR3 nucleotides: TGTGCCAGCAGCCGCACTTGGGGTACGCAGTATTTT.

This chain joins TRBV10-1 and TRBJ2-3; 8 positions match TRBD2. V lost 2 bases, J lost 1 base, and 5 bases stayed unmatched. Germline-derived CDR1 and CDR2 are WNHNN and SYGVQD (reference sequence). The CDR3 is 16 residues long. CDR3 loop: CASSETSGGRTDTQYF. CDR3 bases: TGCGCCAGCAGTGAGACAAGCGGGGGTCGCACAGATACGCAGTATTTT.

The chain is built from TRBV7-9 and TRBJ1-1; D may be TRBD1 (5 bases). Germline V gene data show CDR1 as SEHNR and CDR2 as FQNEAQ (reference sequence). Trimming removed 5 bases at V and 4 bases at J, with 20 bases between. The CDR3 totals 16 residues. CDR3 DNA sequence: TGTGCCAGCAGCCGCAATTCCGGGGGGGTTGGCACTGAAGCTTTCTTT. Residues: CASSRNSGGVGTEAFF.